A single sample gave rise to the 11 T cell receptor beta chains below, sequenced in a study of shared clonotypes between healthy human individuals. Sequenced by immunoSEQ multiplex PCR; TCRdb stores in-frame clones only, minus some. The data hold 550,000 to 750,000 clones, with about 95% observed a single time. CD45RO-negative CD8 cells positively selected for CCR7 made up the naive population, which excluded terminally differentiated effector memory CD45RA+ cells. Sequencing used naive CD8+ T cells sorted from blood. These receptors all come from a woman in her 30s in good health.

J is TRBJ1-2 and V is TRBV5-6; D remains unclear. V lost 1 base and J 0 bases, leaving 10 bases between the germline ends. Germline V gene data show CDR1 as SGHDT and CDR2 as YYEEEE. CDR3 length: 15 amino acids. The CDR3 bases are TGTGCCAGCAGCTTGTTAGGAGAAACTAACTATGGCTACACCTTC. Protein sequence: CASSLLGETNYGYTF.

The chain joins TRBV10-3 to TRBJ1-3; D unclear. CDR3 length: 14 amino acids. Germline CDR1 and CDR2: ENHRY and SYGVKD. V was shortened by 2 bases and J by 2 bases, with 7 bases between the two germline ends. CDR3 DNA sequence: TGTGCCATCAGTGAGCTTAAGACTGGAAACACCATATATTTT. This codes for CAISELKTGNTIYF.

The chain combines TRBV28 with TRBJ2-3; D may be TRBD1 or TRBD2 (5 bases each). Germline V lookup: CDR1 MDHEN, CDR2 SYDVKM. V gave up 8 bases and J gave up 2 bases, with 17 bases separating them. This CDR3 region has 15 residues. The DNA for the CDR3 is TGTGCCAGCCAAAGCCGGGACCCAATCACAGATACGCAGTATTTT. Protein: CASQSRDPITDTQYF.

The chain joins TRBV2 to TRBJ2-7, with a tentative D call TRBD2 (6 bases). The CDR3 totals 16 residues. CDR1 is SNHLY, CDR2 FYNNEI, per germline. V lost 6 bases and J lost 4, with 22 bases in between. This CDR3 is CASSQARRSGDYEQYF. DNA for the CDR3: TGTGCCAGCAGCCAAGCCCGCCGATCGGGGGATTACGAGCAGTACTTC.

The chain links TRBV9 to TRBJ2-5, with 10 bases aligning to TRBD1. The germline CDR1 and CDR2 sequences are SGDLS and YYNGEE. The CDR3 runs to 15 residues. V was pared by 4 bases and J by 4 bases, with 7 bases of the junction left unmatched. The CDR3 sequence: CASSPPTGGIETQYF. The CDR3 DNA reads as TGTGCCAGCAGCCCCCCGACAGGGGGCATAGAGACCCAGTACTTC. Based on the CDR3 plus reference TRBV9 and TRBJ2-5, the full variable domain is DSGVTQTPKHLITATGQRVTLRCSPRSGDLSVYWYQQSLDQGLQFLIQYYNGEERAKGNILERFSAQQFPDLHSELNLSSLELGDSALYFCASSPPTGGIETQYFGPGTRLLVL.

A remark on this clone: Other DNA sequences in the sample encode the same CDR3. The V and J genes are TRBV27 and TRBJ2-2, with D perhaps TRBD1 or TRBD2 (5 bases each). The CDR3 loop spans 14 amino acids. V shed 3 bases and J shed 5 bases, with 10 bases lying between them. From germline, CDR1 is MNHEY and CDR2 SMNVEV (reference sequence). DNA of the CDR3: TGTGCCAGCAGTTTTGGGGGTGGGACCGGGGAGCTGTTTTTT. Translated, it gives CASSFGGGTGELFF.

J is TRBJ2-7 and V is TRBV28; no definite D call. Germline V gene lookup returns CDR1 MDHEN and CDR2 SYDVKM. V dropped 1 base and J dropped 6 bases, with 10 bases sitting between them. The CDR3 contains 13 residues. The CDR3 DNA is TGTGCCAGCAGTTTATTCACCTCAGGCGAGCAGTACTTC. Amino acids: CASSLFTSGEQYF.

The CDR3 sequence is CASSAPYRDYSNQPQHF. As DNA, the CDR3 is TGTGCCAGTAGCGCACCATACAGGGACTATAGCAATCAGCCCCAGCATTTT. This chain joins TRBV19 and TRBJ1-5, with a possible D match to TRBD1 (6 bases). The ends were cut back, 6 bases at V and 0 bases at J, with 18 bases in the middle. This CDR3 has 17 amino acids. Germline-derived CDR1 and CDR2 are LNHDA and SQIVND (reference sequence).

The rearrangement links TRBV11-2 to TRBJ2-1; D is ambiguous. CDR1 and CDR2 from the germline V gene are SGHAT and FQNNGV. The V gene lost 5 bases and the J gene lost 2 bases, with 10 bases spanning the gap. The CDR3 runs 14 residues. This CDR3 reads CASSALGTYNEQFF. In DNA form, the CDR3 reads TGTGCCAGCAGCGCCTTAGGCACCTACAATGAGCAGTTCTTC.

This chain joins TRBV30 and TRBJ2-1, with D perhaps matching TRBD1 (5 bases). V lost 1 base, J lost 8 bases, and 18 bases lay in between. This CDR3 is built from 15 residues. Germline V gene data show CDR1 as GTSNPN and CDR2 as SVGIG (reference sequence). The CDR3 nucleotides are TGTGCCTGGAGTGCCTTAGCTAAGGGGTCTGATGAGCAGTTCTTC. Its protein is CAWSALAKGSDEQFF.

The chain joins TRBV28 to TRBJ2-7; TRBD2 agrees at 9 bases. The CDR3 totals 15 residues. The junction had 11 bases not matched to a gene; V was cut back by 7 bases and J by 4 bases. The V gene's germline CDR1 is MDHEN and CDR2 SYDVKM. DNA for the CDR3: TGTGCCAGCACCGAGGGACGGGCGGGAGGGTACGAGCAGTACTTC. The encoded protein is CASTEGRAGGYEQYF.